Below, 11 T cell receptor beta chains from the same sample are listed, as sequenced in a study of OX40 agonist ivuxolimab in advanced cancers. Sequencing was performed with immunoSEQ multiplex PCR; in TCRdb, only in-frame clones are kept and a portion is missing. This table holds 75,000 to 80,000 clones, about 85% found once. Sequences were derived from CD4+ or CD8+ T cells sorted from blood, sampled in a trial of the OX40 agonist ivuxolimab. The receptor source for this set is an adult with an advanced solid tumor such as melanoma, head and neck, liver or kidney cancer.

The CDR3 DNA reads as TGTGCCAGCAGCCCACGACTAGGTCAAGAGACCCAGTACTTC. It is translated as CASSPRLGQETQYF. The chain links TRBV7-9 to TRBJ2-5; D may be TRBD2 (6 bases). V was cut by 5 bases and J by 2 bases, with 12 bases left in between. The CDR3 has 14 amino acids. In germline, CDR1 is SEHNR, CDR2 FQNEAQ (reference sequence).

The genes are TRBV6-6 and TRBJ2-7; possibly TRBD2 for D (7 bases). V lost 6 bases and J 3 bases, leaving 15 bases between the germline ends. This CDR3 contains 14 residues. Germline V lookup: CDR1 MNHNY, CDR2 SVGAGI (reference sequence). Written as DNA, the CDR3 is TGTGCCAGCAGCCCGAGGGGGGGGATCTACGAGCAGTACTTC. It yields the protein CASSPRGGIYEQYF.

V usage is TRBV5-4 and J usage is TRBJ1-3, with 11 bases identical to TRBD1. Germline-derived CDR1 and CDR2 are SGHNT and YYREEE (reference sequence). V shed 4 bases, J shed 5 bases, and the junction held 2 bases outside the gene matches. CDR3 length equals 14 residues. DNA of the CDR3: TGTGCCAGCAGCCCGGACAGGGGGCGAAACACCATATATTTT. It yields the protein CASSPDRGRNTIYF.

The CDR3 region has the DNA TGTGCCAATTGTGGGTTGCAGCCCCAGCATTTT. Its protein product is CANCGLQPQHF. The chain carries TRBV19 and TRBJ1-5; D remains ambiguous. CDR1 is LNHDA and CDR2 is SQIVND in the germline V gene (reference sequence). Trimming cost V 10 bases and J 7 bases, with 11 bases left between them. This CDR3 comprises 11 residues.

V and J are TRBV7-2 and TRBJ2-5; TRBD2 aligns across 9 bases. The CDR3 runs to 16 residues. Germline CDR1 SGHTA, CDR2 FQGNSA. The V and J ends lost 1 base and 2 bases, in that order; junction bases with no gene match: 5. The CDR3 nucleotides are TGTGCCAGCAGCTTAGGGTCGCTAGCGGGGCAAGAGACCCAGTACTTC. This gives the protein CASSLGSLAGQETQYF.

V and J are TRBV7-2 and TRBJ1-5, with a possible D match to TRBD1 (6 bases). The CDR3 consists of 15 residues. V lost 2 bases and J lost 6, with 14 bases in between. From germline, CDR1 is SGHTA and CDR2 FQGNSA. Here the CDR3 DNA reads TGTGCCAGCAGCTTAACTCCAGGGGTTGGTCAGCCCCAGCATTTT. Translation gives CASSLTPGVGQPQHF.

Only one count was recorded for this clone. The chain recombines TRBV5-1 with TRBJ2-1; 8 bases fit TRBD2. Germline V lookup: CDR1 SGHRS, CDR2 YFSETQ. The J segment lost 7 bases and the V segment lost 0 bases, leaving 9 bases of the junction unmatched. The CDR3 totals 16 residues. CDR3: CASSLAGTSGINEQFF. The DNA for the CDR3 is TGCGCCAGCAGCTTGGCCGGGACTAGTGGAATAAATGAGCAGTTCTTC.

This clone came up a few times. The chain has TRBV4-2 and TRBJ1-5, with D maybe TRBD1 (5 bases). The germline V gene has CDR1 LGHNA and CDR2 YNFKEQ. This CDR3 spans 14 amino acids. Trimming removed 4 bases from V and 4 bases from J, with 11 bases in between. The CDR3 loop reads CASSPGHGNQPQHF. The CDR3 nucleotides are TGTGCCAGCAGCCCAGGGCATGGGAATCAGCCCCAGCATTTT.

This clone was detected only a few times. The chain couples TRBV7-2 to TRBJ2-5, with D perhaps TRBD2 (5 bases). CDR3 length: 14 amino acids. Looked up from germline, CDR1 is SGHTA and CDR2 is FQGNSA. Trimming left V 1 base short and J 5 bases short, with 11 bases between. The DNA for the CDR3 is TGTGCCAGCAGCTTAGGCCCGAGGAGGGAGACCCAGTACTTC. Encoded protein: CASSLGPRRETQYF.

The V and J genes are TRBV5-1 and TRBJ1-5, with a weak D call TRBD1 (6 bases). The germline gives CDR1 SGHRS, CDR2 YFSETQ. This CDR3 spans 15 amino acids. V was cut by 0 bases and J by 3 bases, with 10 bases left in between. The CDR3 reads CASSLEGTNNQPQHF. Written as DNA, the CDR3 is TGCGCCAGCAGCTTGGAAGGGACAAACAATCAGCCCCAGCATTTT.

CDR3 sequence (DNA): TGTGCCAGCAGTTACAGGGGGCTCTACAATGAGCAGTTCTTC. Translating it yields CASSYRGLYNEQFF. The genes are TRBV6-6 and TRBJ2-1; 7 positions agree with TRBD1. Per germline, CDR1 MNHNY and CDR2 SVGAGI (reference sequence). This CDR3 comprises 14 residues. Unmatched junction bases numbered 1, after V lost 2 bases and J lost 3 bases.